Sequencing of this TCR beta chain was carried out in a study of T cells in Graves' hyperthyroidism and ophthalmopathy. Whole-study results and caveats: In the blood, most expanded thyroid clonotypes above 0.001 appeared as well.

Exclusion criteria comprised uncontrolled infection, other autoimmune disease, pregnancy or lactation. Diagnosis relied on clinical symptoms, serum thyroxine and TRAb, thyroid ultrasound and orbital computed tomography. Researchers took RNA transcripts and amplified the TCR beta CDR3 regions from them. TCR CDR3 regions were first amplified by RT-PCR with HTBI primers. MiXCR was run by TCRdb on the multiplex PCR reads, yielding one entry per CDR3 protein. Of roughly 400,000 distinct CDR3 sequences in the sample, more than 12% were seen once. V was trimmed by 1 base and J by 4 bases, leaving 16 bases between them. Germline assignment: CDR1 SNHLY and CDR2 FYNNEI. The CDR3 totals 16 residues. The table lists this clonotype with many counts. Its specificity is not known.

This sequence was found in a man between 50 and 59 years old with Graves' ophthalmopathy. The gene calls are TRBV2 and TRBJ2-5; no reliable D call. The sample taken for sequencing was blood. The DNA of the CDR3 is TGTGCCAGCAGTGAAGTCATCGGCGTGAGGTCAGAGACCCAGTACTTC. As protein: CASSEVIGVRSETQYF.